This T cell receptor beta chain was sequenced in a study of T cells in Graves' hyperthyroidism and ophthalmopathy. In this sample, this clonotype turned up many times. TCR beta CDR3 sequences were amplified from RNA transcripts. The TCR CDR3 was amplified in a first-round RT-PCR using the HTBI primer set. From the multiplex PCR reads, TCRdb called clonotypes with MiXCR, one entry per CDR3 protein. This sample has 300,000 to 450,000 distinct CDR3 sequences, with 13% found just once. CDR1 is MGHRA and CDR2 is YSYEKL in the germline V gene. With 1 base removed from V and 0 bases from J, the gap between germline ends came to 15 bases. CDR3 length: 17 amino acids.

The rearrangement uses TRBV4-1 and TRBJ2-5; D possibly corresponds to TRBD2 (6 bases). Sequenced material: blood. The TCR originated in a woman aged 18 to 35 with Graves' hyperthyroidism. CDR3 region: CASSQGVSGPYQETQYF. CDR3 coding DNA: TGCGCCAGCAGCCAAGGGGTGAGCGGGCCGTACCAAGAGACCCAGTACTTC.